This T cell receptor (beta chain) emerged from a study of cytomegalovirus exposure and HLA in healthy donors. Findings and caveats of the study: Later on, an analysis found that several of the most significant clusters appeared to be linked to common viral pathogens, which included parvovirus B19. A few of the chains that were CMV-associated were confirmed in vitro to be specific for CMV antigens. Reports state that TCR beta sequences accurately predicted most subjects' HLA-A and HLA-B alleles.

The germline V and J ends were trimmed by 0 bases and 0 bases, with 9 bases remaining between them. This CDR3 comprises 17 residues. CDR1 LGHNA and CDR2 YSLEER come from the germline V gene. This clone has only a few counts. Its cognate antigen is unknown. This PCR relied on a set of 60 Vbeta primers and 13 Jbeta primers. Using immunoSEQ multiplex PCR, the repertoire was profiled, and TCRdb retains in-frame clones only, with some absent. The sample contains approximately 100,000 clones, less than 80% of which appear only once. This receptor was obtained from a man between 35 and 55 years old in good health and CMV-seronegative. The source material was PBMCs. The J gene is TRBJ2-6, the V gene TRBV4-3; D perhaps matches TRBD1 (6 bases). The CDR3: CASSQDTGFSGANVLTF. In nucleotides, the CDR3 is TGCGCCAGCAGCCAAGATACAGGGTTCTCTGGGGCCAACGTCCTGACTTTC.